These 7 T cell receptor beta chains were sequenced from one sample in a study of beta chain features in type 1 diabetes. Expressed TCRB transcripts were sequenced after all isolated RNA was converted to cDNA. Produced via immunoSEQ multiplex PCR; TCRdb's table is partial and in-frame only. The data show 80,000 to 90,000 clones, about 32% seen once. Sequenced material: stem cell memory CD4+ T cells from blood. The receptors stem from a woman aged 18-29 years in good health.

This clone was picked up a small number of times. The same CDR3 also results from other DNA sequences found in this sample. The chain links TRBV7-2 to TRBJ2-7; D gene ambiguous. Germline CDR1 reads SGHTA; CDR2 reads FQGNSA. The CDR3 length is 12 residues. Trimming cost V 5 bases and J 3 bases, with 8 bases left between them. CDR3 DNA: TGTGCCAGCAGCCTGACGGGCTACGAGCAGTACTTC. Translating gives CASSLTGYEQYF.

The gene calls are TRBV5-1 and TRBJ1-1, with TRBD1 matching over 8 bases. Per the germline V gene, CDR1 is SGHRS and CDR2 is YFSETQ. The CDR3 covers 14 residues. The V segment lost 4 bases and the J segment 4 bases; nucleotides outside the gene matches: 6. The CDR3 spells CASSQGGQGTEAFF. CDR3 nucleotide sequence: TGCGCCAGCAGCCAGGGAGGACAGGGCACTGAAGCTTTCTTT.

V usage is TRBV27 and J usage is TRBJ1-1; tentative D call: TRBD1 (5 bases). This CDR3 has 14 amino acids. The germline V gene has CDR1 MNHEY and CDR2 SMNVEV (reference sequence). V lost 4 bases and J lost 0, with 9 bases in between. The CDR3 here is CASSSPGMNTEAFF. In nucleotides, the CDR3 is TGTGCCAGCAGTTCGCCAGGGATGAACACTGAAGCTTTCTTT.

The chain combines TRBV7-2 with TRBJ2-3; 9 bases are a match to TRBD2. The length of the CDR3 is 16 residues. Germline V lookup: CDR1 SGHTA, CDR2 FQGNSA. V lost 5 bases, J lost 0 bases, and 6 bases stayed unmatched. This CDR3 is CASSVTSGPSTDTQYF. The CDR3 coding sequence is TGTGCCAGCAGCGTAACTAGCGGGCCTAGCACAGATACGCAGTATTTT.

The J gene is TRBJ2-2, the V gene TRBV7-2, with 7 nucleotides matching TRBD2. This CDR3 region has 16 residues. With 7 bases clipped from V and 2 bases from J, the junction kept 10 bases outside the gene matches. Germline-derived CDR1 and CDR2 are SGHTA and FQGNSA. For the CDR3, the DNA is TGTGCCAGCACCGCCACGGGGGGTGATAACACCGGGGAGCTGTTTTTT. It translates to CASTATGGDNTGELFF.

This clone was picked up a small number of times. The chain is built from TRBV4-2 and TRBJ2-7, with 7 bases that match TRBD1. The germline V gene has CDR1 LGHNA and CDR2 YNFKEQ. The CDR3 consists of 15 residues. V was clipped by 5 bases and J by 4 bases; unmatched bases: 11. DNA for the CDR3: TGTGCCAGCAGCGTCCCCGGGACAGAAGGTTACGAGCAGTACTTC. As protein: CASSVPGTEGYEQYF.

This clone was detected only a few times. The rearrangement joins TRBV7-8 to TRBJ1-1; D call uncertain. The CDR3 is made up of 13 amino acids. V shed 3 bases and J shed 1 base, with 6 bases lying between them. Germline V gene data show CDR1 as SGHVS and CDR2 as FQNEAQ. The CDR3 nucleotides are TGTGCCAGCAGCTTTAGTGAGAACACTGAAGCTTTCTTT. Protein: CASSFSENTEAFF.